This T cell receptor (beta chain) is drawn from a study of human T cells and chemical hapten exposure (dated by TCRdb to about 2021). Regarding the study in general: For sensitization, 2% DPC in acetone was applied to a roughly 2 cm by roughly 2 cm area of upper inner arm skin. Peripheral blood TCR repertoire changes were tracked in vivo in alopecia patients during primary and secondary sensitization to the hapten diphenylcyclopropenone (DPC). For TCR sequencing, blood came from 25 to 35 alopecia patients at anywhere from one to four time points (pre-sensitization, 2, 6 and 24 weeks). Weekly therapeutic DPC doses were additionally applied to the scalp of patients throughout the roughly 23-week study period. Blood samples were taken from patients before sensitization (week 0) and then at 2, 6 and about 24 weeks after DPC sensitization. Patch testing on the upper back used Finn chambers containing 0.01% DPC, with scoring done after 6 days according to International Contact Dermatitis Research Group standards. The libraries were sequenced as a pool, and the TCR yield per sample differed mostly because of small variations in library volumes within the pool. Most of the patients in the cohort were female, and the cohort covered alopecia areata with under or over 50% scalp involvement, alopecia totalis and alopecia universalis.

General study outcomes and caveats: DPC sensitization did not change the number of TCRs with a frequency above 1 in 1000, and there was no evidence of changes in global repertoire structure. All patients had alopecia, a presumed autoimmune disease, so their immune response might differ from that of healthy individuals. Significantly more large CDR3 similarity clusters were formed by expanded TCRs than by pre-sensitization or healthy control sets, consistent with antigen-driven responses. Repeated subsampling changed both the strength of the expansion versus patch-test correlation and the threshold at which that correlation became significant. Patch test score correlated positively with the number of PT1 expanded TCRs, reaching significance at thresholds 8, 16 and 32 but not at 4.

This specimen's time point label, per the study, means: patch test 3, about 24 weeks after DPC sensitization. The intended sense of this specimen's treatment or condition label: therapeutic diphenylcyclopropenone sensitization with weekly scalp DPC. At each patch-test visit, blood was drawn before the patch test was applied. Patients were considered eligible if aged 18 to 70, diagnosed with alopecia and deemed suitable for DPC therapy, and patients were excluded if pregnant. Total RNA was extracted from unfractionated whole blood that had been collected in Tempus Blood RNA tubes. The V end loses 7 bases and the J end loses 5 bases, and a stretch of 9 bases separates them. The CDR3 contains 12 residues, cysteine and phenylalanine counted. Only the CDR3 DNA is retained, 36 bases long and in frame from the first base. As encoded in the germline V gene, CDR1 is ENHRY while CDR2 is SYGVKD. The sample holds a few counts of this clonotype. The antigen this receptor binds is unknown. Within one base of it there is no much larger clone, and no base qualities were kept.

Libraries were built with RACE. This sample was sequenced with a NextSeq 500. Library preparation attached unique molecular identifiers to individual cDNA molecules for quantitative, reproducible TCR counting. Each blood RNA sample was used to sequence both TCR alpha and TCR beta chains. From the authors' description of their analysis: Samples had a median of roughly 98,000 TCRs, with a range from about 20,000 to 690,600. The Decombinator software suite was used to annotate the V, J and CDR3 of the TCR reads. For the PS versus PT1 abundance plots, all samples were subsampled to the same number of TCRs (28,000). TCRs were defined as expanded if absent before sensitization and observed at least eight times at the 2-week time point. The public reads were reprocessed in TCRdb via fastp at Q25 and MiXCR, keeping in-frame beta chains. Every entry covers one CDR3 protein and lists the most common genes and DNA from its rows. The V and J calls shown here were made by TCRdb, not taken from the authors' results. Across this sample there are about 190,000 distinct CDR3 sequences, with 20% to 25% seen only once. The top ten constitute approximately 2.5% of the sample.

Recombination linked TRBV10-3 to TRBJ2-1, with TRBD2 perhaps the D gene, on 6 matching bases. This sample comprised whole blood, obtained in connection with sensitization to the hapten diphenylcyclopropenone (DPC). The TCR comes from a woman aged 35 to 49 with alopecia areata. Some clones in this sample may be carry-over from other donors' samples. In nucleotides, the sequence is TGTGCCATCACGGAGGGACACAATGAGCAGTTCTTC. Translated, it gives CAITEGHNEQFF.